This T cell receptor beta chain originates from a study of monozygotic twins with inflammatory bowel disease. TCRdb re-analyzed the 5' RACE reads; it lists each CDR3 protein once, without DNA. In total, the table holds about 160,000 distinct CDR3 sequences. The CDR3 length is 14 residues. Germline V gives CDR1 SGHVS, CDR2 FQNEAQ. The receptor was derived from a human donor with ulcerative colitis or Crohn's disease, or a healthy co-twin of an affected twin (not recorded which). Source material: blood. J is TRBJ1-3 and V is TRBV7-8; TCRdb lists TRBD1, though no DNA is available to test this call. CDR3: CASSLDRGGNTIYF.